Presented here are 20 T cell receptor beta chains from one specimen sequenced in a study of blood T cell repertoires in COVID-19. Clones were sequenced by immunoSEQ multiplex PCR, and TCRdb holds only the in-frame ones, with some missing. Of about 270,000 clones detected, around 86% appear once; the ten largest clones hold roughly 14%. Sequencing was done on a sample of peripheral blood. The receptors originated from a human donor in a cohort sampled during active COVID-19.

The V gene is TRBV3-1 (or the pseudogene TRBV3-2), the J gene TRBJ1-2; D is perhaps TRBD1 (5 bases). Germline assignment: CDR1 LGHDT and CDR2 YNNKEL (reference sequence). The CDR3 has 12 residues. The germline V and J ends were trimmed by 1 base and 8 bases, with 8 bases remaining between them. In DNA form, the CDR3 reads TGTGCCAGCAGCCAAGCAGGGCTCGGCTACACCTTC. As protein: CASSQAGLGYTF.

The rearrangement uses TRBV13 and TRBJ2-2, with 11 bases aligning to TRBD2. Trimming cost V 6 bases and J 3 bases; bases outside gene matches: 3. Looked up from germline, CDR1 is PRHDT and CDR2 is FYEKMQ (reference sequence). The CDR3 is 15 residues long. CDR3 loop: CASSPSGRYTGELFF. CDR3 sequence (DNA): TGTGCCAGCAGTCCTAGCGGGAGGTACACCGGGGAGCTGTTTTTT.

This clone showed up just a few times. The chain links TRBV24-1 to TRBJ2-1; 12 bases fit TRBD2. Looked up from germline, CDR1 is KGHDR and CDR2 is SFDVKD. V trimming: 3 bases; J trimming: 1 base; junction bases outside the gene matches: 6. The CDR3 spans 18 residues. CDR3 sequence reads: CATSDPRTSGISYNEQFF. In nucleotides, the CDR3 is TGTGCCACCAGTGATCCCCGGACTAGCGGGATTTCCTACAATGAGCAGTTCTTC.

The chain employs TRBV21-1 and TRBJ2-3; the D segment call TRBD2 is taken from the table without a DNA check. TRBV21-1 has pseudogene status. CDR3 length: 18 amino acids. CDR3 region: CASSKEAGGGPKADTQYF. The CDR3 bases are TGTGCCAGCAGCAAAGAGGCGGGAGGCGGACCTAAGGCAGATACGCAGTATTTT.

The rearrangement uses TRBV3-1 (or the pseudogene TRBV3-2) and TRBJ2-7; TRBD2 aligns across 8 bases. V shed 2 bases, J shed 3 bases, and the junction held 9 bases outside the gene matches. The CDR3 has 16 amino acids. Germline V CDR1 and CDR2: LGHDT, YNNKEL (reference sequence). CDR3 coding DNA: TGTGCCAGCAGCCAAAGTACTCTAGCGGGTAACTACGAGCAGTACTTC. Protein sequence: CASSQSTLAGNYEQYF.

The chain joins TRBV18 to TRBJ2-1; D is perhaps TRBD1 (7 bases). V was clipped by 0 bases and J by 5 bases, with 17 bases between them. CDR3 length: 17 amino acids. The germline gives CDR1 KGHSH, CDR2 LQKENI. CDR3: CASSPPGGLTGDNEQFF. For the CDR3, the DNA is TGTGCCAGCTCACCACCAGGGGGCCTCACGGGAGACAATGAGCAGTTCTTC.

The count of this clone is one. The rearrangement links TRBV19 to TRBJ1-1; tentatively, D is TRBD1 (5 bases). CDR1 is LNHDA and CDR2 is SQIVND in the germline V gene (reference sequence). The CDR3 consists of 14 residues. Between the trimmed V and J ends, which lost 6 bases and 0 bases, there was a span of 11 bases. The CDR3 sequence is CASRRTTVNTEAFF. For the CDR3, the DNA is TGTGCCAGTAGGCGGACAACTGTGAACACTGAAGCTTTCTTT.

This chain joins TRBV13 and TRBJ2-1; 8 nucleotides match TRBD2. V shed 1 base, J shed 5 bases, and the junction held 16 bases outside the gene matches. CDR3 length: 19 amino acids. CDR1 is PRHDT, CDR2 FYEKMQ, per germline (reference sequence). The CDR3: CASSLASYSGTSYDNEQFF. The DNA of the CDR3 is TGTGCCAGCAGCTTAGCCAGCTATTCCGGGACTAGTTACGACAATGAGCAGTTCTTC.

The CDR3 DNA is TGTGCCAGTAGTATCTCCGGGAACAGTTACACTGAAGCTTTCTTT. It codes for CASSISGNSYTEAFF. J is TRBJ1-1 and V is TRBV19; D is ambiguous. V was trimmed by 3 bases and J by 3 bases, leaving 14 bases between them. In germline, CDR1 is LNHDA, CDR2 SQIVND (reference sequence). CDR3 length equals 15 residues.

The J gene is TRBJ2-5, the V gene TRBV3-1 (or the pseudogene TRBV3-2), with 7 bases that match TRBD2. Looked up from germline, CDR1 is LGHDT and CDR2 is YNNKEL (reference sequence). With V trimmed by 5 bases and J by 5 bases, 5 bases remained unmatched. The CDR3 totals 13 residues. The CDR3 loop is CASSSLAPETQYF. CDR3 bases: TGTGCCAGCAGCTCACTAGCGCCGGAGACCCAGTACTTC.

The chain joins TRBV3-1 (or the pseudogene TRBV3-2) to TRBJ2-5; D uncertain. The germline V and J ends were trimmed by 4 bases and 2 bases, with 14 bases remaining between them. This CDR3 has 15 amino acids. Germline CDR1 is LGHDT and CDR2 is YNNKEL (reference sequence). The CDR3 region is CASSPHRVTQETQYF. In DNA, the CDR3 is TGTGCCAGCAGCCCCCACCGGGTCACTCAAGAGACCCAGTACTTC.

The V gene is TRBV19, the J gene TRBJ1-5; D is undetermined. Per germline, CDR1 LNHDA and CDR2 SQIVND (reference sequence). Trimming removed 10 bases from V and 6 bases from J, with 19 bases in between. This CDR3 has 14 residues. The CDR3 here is CATWGGLEAQPQHF. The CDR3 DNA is TGTGCCACTTGGGGAGGGCTTGAGGCTCAGCCCCAGCATTTT.

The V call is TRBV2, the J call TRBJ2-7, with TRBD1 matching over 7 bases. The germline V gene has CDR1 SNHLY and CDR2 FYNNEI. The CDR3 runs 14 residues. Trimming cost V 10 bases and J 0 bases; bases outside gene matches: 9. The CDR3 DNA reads TGTGCCACGCGACAGGGATCAAGCTCCTACGAGCAGTACTTC. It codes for CATRQGSSSYEQYF.

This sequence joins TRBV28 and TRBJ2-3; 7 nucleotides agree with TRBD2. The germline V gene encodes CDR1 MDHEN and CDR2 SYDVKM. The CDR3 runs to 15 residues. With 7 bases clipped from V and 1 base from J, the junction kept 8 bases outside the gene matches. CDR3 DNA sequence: TGTGCCAGCACAGCAGAGCGGGGAGGCACAGATACGCAGTATTTT. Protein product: CASTAERGGTDTQYF.

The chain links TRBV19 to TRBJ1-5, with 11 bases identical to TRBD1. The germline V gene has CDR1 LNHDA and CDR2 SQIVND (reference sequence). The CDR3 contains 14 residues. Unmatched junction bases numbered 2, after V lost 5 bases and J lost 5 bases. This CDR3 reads CASSRTGGYQPQHF. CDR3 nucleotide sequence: TGTGCCAGTAGTCGGACAGGGGGCTATCAGCCCCAGCATTTT.

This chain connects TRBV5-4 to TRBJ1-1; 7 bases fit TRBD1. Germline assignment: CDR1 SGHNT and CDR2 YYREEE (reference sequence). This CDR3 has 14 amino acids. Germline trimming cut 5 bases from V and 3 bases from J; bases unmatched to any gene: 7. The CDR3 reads CASRPQGLDTEAFF. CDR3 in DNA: TGTGCCAGCAGGCCACAGGGGTTGGACACTGAAGCTTTCTTT.

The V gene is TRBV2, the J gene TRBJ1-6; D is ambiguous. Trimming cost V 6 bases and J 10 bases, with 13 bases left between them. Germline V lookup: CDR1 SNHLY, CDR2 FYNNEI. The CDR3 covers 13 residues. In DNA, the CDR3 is TGTGCCAGCAGACTAGACAATGCCTCACCCCTCCACTTT. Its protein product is CASRLDNASPLHF.

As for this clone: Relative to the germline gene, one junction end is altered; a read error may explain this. CDR3 DNA sequence: TGTGCCAGCAGCGTATACGGGACAGAGCTGTTC. It codes for CASSVYGTELF. J is TRBJ2-7 and V is TRBV9; 7 nucleotides line up with TRBD1. The CDR3 is 11 residues long. The germline CDR1 and CDR2 sequences are SGDLS and YYNGEE. Supplemented by reference TRBV9 and TRBJ2-7, the full variable domain reads DSGVTQTPKHLITATGQRVTLRCSPRSGDLSVYWYQQSLDQGLQFLIQYYNGEERAKGNILERFSAQQFPDLHSELNLSSLELGDSALYFCASSVYGTELFGPGTRLTVT.

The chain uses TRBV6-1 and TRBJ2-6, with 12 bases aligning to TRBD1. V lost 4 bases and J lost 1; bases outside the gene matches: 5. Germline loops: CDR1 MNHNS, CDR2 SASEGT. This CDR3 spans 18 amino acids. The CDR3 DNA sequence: TGTGCCAGCAGTGCCGGGACAGGGGGCGCGTCTGGGGCCAACGTCCTGACTTTC. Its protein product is CASSAGTGGASGANVLTF.

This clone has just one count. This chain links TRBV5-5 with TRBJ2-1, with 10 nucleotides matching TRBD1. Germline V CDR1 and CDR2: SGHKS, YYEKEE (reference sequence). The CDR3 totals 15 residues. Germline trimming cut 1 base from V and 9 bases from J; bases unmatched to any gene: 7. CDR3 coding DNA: TGTGCCAGCAGCTTGTTGGGACAGGGGAACGCTGAGCAGTTCTTC. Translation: CASSLLGQGNAEQFF. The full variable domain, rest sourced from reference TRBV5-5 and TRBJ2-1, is DAGVTQSPTHLIKTRGQQVTLRCSPISGHKSVSWYQQVLGQGPQFIFQYYEKEERGRGNFPDRFSARQFPNYSSELNVNALLLGDSALYLCASSLLGQGNAEQFFGPGTRLTVL.